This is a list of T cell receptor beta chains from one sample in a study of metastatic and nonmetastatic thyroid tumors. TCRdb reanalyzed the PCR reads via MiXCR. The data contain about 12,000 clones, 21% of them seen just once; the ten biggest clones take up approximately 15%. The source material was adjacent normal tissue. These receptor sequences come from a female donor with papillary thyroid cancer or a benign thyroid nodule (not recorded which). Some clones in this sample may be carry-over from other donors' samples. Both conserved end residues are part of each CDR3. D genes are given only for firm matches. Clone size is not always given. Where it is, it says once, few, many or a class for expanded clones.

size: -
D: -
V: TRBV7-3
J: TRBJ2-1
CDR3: CASSLFIGRENGQFF
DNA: TGTGCCAGCAGCTTATTTATCGGGAGAGAGAATGGGCAGTTCTTC

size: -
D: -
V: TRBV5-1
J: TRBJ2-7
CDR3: CASSLAMGPYEQYF
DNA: TGCGCCAGCAGCTTGGCTATGGGCCCCTACGAGCAGTACTTC

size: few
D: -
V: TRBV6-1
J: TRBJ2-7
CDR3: CASSEALSALGEQYF
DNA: TGTGCCAGCAGTGAAGCGCTTTCCGCGCTGGGCGAGCAGTACTTC

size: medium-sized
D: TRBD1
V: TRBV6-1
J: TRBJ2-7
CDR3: CASSPGQVYEQYF
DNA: TGTGCCAGCAGTCCGGGACAGGTGTACGAGCAGTACTTC

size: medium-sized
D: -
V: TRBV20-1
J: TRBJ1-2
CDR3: CSATPIGRAVNYGYTF
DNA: TGCAGTGCTACTCCCATCGGCAGGGCTGTGAACTATGGCTACACCTTC

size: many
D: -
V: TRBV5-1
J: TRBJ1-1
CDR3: CASSLWLNTEAFF
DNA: TGCGCCAGCAGCTTGTGGCTTAACACTGAAGCTTTCTTT

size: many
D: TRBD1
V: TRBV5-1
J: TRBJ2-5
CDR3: CASSLGTGVLETQYF
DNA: TGCGCCAGCAGCCTCGGGACAGGGGTGCTGGAGACCCAGTACTTC

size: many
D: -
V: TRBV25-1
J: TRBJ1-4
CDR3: CASSNLQGFSLTNEKLFF
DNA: TGTGCCAGCAGTAATCTACAGGGTTTTTCCCTAACTAATGAAAAACTGTTTTTT

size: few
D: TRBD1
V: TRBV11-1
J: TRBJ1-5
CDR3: CASSLDRGRLSKNQPQHF
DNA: TGTGCCAGCAGCTTAGATAGGGGGCGGCTGTCGAAAAATCAGCCCCAGCATTTT

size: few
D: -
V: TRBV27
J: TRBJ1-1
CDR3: CASSLEGLSTEAFF
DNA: TGTGCCAGCAGTTTAGAGGGGCTTTCGACTGAAGCTTTCTTT

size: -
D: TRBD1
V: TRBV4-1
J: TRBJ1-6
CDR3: CASGQGNNSPLHF
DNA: TGCGCCAGCGGACAGGGGAATAATTCACCCCTCCACTTT

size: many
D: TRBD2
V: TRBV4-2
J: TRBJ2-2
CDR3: CASSQELAGNTGELFF
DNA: TGTGCCAGCAGCCAAGAGCTAGCGGGGAACACCGGGGAGCTGTTTTTT

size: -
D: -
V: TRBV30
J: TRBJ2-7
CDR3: CAWSRLGNDEQYF
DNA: TGTGCCTGGAGCCGTTTGGGAAACGACGAGCAGTACTTC

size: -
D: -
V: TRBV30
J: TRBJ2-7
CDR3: CAWKSDRYEQYF
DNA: TGTGCCTGGAAATCAGACCGCTACGAGCAGTACTTC

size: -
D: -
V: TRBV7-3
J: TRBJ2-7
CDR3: CASSQAGGYSYEQYF
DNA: TGTGCCAGCAGCCAGGCAGGGGGGTACTCCTACGAGCAGTACTTC

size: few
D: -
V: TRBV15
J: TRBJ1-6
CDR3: CATSRSRDSPPNF
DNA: TGTGCCACCAGCAGGAGCAGGGATTCACCCCCCAACTTT

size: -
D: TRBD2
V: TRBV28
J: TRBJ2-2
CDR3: CASTLSGVSAELFF
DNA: TGTGCCAGCACCTTAAGCGGGGTGTCCGCGGAGCTGTTTTTT

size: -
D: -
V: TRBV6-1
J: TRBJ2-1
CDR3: CASSPEGRINEQFF
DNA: TGTGCCAGCAGTCCCGAGGGCCGTATCAATGAGCAGTTCTTC

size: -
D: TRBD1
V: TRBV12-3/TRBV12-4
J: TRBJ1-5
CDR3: CASRKQGKDQPQHF
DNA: TGTGCCAGCCGAAAACAGGGGAAGGACCAGCCCCAGCATTTT

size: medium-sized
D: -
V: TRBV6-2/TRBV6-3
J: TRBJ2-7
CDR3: CASSPRRGASYEQYF
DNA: TGTGCCAGCAGCCCACGGAGGGGGGCCTCCTACGAGCAGTACTTC

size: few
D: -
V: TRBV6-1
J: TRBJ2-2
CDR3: CATGAGELFF
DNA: TGTGCCACCGGCGCCGGGGAGCTGTTTTTT

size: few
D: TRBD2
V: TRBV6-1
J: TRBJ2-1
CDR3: CASREPSGGLYEQFF
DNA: TGTGCCAGCAGGGAACCTAGCGGGGGTCTGTATGAGCAGTTCTTC

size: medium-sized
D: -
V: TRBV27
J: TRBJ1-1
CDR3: CASSNGQMNTEAFF
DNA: TGTGCCAGCAGTAATGGACAAATGAACACTGAAGCTTTCTTT

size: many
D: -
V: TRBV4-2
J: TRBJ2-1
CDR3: CASSQIHGVEQFF
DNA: TGTGCCAGCAGCCAAATTCATGGAGTTGAGCAGTTCTTC

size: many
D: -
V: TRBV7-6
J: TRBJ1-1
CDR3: CASSLAGVNTEAFF
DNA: TGTGCCAGCAGCTTAGCAGGGGTGAACACTGAAGCTTTCTTT

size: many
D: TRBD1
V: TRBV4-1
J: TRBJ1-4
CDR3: CASSQVGQGGEKLFF
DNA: TGCGCCAGCAGCCAAGTGGGACAGGGGGGTGAAAAACTGTTTTTT

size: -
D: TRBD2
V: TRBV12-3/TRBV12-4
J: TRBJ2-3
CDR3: CASTSRLAGEVDTQYF
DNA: TGTGCCAGCACTTCCCGACTAGCGGGAGAGGTAGATACGCAGTATTTT

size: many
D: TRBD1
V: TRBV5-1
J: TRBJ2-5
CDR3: CASSLGDRVQETQYF
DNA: TGCGCCAGCAGCTTGGGGGACAGGGTACAAGAGACCCAGTACTTC

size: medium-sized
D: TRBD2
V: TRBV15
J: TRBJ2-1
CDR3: CATSRTSGIPEFF
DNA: TGTGCCACCAGCAGAACCAGCGGGATACCGGAGTTCTTC

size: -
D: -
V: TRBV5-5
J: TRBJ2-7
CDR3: CASGGLAVSYEQYF
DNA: TGTGCCAGCGGGGGCCTAGCGGTTTCGTACGAGCAGTACTTC

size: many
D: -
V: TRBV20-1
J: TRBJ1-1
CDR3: CSAFGGNTEAFF
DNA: TGCAGTGCTTTTGGGGGGAACACTGAAGCTTTCTTT

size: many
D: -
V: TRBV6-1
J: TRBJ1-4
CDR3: CASRMGEKLFF
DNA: TGTGCCAGCAGGATGGGGGAAAAACTGTTTTTT

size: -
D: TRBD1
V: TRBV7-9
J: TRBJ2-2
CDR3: CASRPRQGASGELFF
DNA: TGTGCCAGCAGACCCAGACAGGGGGCGTCCGGGGAGCTGTTTTTT

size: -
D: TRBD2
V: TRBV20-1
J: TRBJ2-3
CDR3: CSASLAGTDTQYF
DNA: TGCAGTGCTTCACTAGCGGGGACAGATACGCAGTATTTT